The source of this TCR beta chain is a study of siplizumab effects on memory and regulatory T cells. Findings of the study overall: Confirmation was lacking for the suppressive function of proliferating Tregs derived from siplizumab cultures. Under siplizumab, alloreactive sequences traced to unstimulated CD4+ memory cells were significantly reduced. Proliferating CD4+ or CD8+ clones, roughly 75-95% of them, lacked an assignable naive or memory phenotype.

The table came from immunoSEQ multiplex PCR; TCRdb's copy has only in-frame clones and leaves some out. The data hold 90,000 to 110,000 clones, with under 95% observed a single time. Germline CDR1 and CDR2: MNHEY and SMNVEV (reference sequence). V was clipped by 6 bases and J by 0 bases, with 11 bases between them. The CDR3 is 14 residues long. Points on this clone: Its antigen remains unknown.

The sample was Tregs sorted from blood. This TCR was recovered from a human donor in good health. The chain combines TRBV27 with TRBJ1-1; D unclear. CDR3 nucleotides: TGTGCCAGCAGGATGTCGGCAATGAACACTGAAGCTTTCTTT. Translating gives CASRMSAMNTEAFF.